This TCR beta chain was sequenced in a study of blood T cell repertoires in COVID-19. The wider study: Sample material is recorded as cDNA or gDNA derived from T cells, B-cell-depleted T cells, or PBMCs.

With 4 bases removed from V and 3 bases from J, the gap between germline ends came to 11 bases. This CDR3 contains 15 residues. Germline CDR1 is SGDLS and CDR2 is YYNGEE. In the authors' workflow: Reference gene primer amplification gave estimated nucleated cell counts. The repertoire was sequenced with immunoSEQ multiplex PCR; TCRdb's copy has only in-frame clones and lacks some. That table gives V, J and clone size, and the DNA gave D and trimming. The data show roughly 190,000 clones, around 88% seen once. Sample: peripheral blood. The TCR originated in a man over 45 with active or convalescent COVID-19. The chain is built from TRBV9 and TRBJ1-6, with D possibly matching TRBD1 (5 bases). DNA of the CDR3: TGTGCCAGCAGCCCTCAGGGTGGCTATAATTCACCCCTCCACTTT. This translates into CASSPQGGYNSPLHF.